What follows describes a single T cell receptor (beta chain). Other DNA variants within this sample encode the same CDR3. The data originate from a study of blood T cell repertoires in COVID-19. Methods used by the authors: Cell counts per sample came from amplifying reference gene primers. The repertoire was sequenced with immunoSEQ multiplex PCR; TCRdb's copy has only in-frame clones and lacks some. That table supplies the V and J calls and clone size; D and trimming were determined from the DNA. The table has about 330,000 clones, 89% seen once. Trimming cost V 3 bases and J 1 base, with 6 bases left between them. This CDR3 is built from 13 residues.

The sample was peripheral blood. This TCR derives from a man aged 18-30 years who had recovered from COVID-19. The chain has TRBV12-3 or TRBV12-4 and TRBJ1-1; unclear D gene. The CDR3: CASSLAGNTEAFF. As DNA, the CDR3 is TGTGCCAGCAGTTTGGCGGGGAACACTGAAGCTTTCTTT.